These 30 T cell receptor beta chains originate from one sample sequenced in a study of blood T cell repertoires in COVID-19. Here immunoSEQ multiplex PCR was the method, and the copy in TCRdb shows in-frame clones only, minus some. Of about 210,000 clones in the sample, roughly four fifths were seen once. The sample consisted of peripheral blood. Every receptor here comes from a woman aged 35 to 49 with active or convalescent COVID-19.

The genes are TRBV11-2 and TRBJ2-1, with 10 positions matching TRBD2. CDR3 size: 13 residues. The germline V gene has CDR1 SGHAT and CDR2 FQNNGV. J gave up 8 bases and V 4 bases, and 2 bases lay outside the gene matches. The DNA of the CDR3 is TGTGCCAGCAGCTCTAGCGGGAGCTATGAGCAGTTCTTC. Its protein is CASSSSGSYEQFF. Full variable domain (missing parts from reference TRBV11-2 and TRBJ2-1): EAGVAQSPRYKIIEKRQSVAFWCNPISGHATLYWYQQILGQGPKLLIQFQNNGVVDDSQLPKDRFSAERLKGVDSTLKIQPAKLEDSAVYLCASSSSGSYEQFFGPGTRLTVL.

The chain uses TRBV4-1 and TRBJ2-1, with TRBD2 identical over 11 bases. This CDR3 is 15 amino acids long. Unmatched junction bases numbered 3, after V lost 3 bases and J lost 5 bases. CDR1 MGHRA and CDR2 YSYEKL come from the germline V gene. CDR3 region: CASSHSSGRNNEQFF. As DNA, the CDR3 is TGCGCCAGCAGCCACTCTAGCGGGAGGAACAATGAGCAGTTCTTC.

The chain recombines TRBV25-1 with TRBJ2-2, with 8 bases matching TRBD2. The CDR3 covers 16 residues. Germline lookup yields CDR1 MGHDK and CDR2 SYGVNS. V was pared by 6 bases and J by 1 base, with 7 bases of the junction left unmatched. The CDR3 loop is CASSRISGENTGELFF. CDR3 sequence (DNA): TGTGCCAGCAGCCGAATTAGCGGGGAGAACACCGGGGAGCTGTTTTTT.

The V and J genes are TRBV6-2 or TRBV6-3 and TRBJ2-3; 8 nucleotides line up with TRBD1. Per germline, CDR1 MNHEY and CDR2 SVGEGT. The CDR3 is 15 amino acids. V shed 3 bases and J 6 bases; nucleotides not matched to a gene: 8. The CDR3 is CASSYRTGLGDTQYF. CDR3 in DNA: TGTGCCAGCAGTTATCGGACAGGGCTGGGGGATACGCAGTATTTT.

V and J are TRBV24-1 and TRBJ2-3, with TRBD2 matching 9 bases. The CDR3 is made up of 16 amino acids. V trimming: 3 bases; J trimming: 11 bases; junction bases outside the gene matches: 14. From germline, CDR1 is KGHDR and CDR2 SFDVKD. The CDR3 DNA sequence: TGTGCCACCAGTGATCCCACTTCCGCGGGGGGGGAAGAGCAGTATTTT. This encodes CATSDPTSAGGEEQYF.

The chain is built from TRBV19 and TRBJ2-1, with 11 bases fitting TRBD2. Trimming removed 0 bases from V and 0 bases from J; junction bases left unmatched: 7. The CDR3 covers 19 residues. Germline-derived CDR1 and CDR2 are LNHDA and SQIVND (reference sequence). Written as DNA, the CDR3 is TGTGCCAGTAGTATAGATTGGCCTAGCGGGAGGAGCTCCTACAATGAGCAGTTCTTC. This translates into CASSIDWPSGRSSYNEQFF.

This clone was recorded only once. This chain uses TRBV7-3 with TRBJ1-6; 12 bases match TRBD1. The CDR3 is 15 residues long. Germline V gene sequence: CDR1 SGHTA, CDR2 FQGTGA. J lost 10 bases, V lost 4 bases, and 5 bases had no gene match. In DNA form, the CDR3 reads TGTGCCAGCAGCTCTGGGACAGGGGGCAGGTCACCCCTCCACTTT. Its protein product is CASSSGTGGRSPLHF.

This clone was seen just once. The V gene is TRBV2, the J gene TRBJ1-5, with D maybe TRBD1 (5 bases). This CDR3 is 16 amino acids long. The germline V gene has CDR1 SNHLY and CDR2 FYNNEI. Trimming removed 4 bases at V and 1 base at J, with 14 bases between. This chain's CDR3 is CASSVRRDASNQPQHF. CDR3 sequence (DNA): TGTGCCAGCAGTGTGAGGAGGGACGCGAGCAATCAGCCCCAGCATTTT.

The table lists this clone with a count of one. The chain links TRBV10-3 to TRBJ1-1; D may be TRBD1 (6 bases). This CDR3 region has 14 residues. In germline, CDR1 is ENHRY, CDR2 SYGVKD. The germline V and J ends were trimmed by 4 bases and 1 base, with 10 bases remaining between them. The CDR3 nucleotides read TGTGCCATCAGTGGGCGGGGGGCGAACACTGAAGCTTTCTTT. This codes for CAISGRGANTEAFF.

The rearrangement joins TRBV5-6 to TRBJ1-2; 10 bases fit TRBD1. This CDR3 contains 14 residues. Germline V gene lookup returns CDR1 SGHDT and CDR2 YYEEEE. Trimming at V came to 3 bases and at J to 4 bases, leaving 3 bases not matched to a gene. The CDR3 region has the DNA TGTGCCAGCAGCTGGGACAGGGGAGGCTATGGCTACACCTTC. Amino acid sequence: CASSWDRGGYGYTF.

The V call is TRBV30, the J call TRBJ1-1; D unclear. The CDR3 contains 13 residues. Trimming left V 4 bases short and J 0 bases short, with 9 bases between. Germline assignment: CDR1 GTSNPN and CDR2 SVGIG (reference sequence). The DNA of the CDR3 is TGTGCCTGGACCCCAGGAATGAACACTGAAGCTTTCTTT. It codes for CAWTPGMNTEAFF.

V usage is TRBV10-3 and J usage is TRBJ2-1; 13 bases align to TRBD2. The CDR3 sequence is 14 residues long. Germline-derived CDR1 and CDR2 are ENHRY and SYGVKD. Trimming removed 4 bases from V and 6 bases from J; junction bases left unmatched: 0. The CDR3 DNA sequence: TGTGCCATCAGTGGGACTAGCGGGAGCAATGAGCAGTTCTTC. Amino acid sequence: CAISGTSGSNEQFF.

DNA of the CDR3: TGTGCCAGCCGGACGACAGGGGAAAATTATGGCTACACCTTC. Its translation: CASRTTGENYGYTF. V gene TRBV28 combines with J gene TRBJ1-2; 8 positions agree with TRBD1. The CDR3 is 14 residues long. J gave up 5 bases and V 8 bases, and 10 bases lay outside the gene matches. Per germline, CDR1 MDHEN and CDR2 SYDVKM.

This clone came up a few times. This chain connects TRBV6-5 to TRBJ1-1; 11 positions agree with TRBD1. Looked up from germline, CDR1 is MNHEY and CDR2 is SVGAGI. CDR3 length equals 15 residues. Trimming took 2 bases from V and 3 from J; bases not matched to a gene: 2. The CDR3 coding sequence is TGTGCCAGCAGTTACGGGACAGGGGGGGACACTGAAGCTTTCTTT. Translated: CASSYGTGGDTEAFF.

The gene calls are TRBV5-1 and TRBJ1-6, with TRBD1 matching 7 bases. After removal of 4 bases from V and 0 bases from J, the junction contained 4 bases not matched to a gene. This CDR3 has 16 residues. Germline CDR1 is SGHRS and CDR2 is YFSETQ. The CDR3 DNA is TGCGCCAGCAGCCGGGGACAGAGCTCCTATAATTCACCCCTCCACTTT. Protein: CASSRGQSSYNSPLHF.

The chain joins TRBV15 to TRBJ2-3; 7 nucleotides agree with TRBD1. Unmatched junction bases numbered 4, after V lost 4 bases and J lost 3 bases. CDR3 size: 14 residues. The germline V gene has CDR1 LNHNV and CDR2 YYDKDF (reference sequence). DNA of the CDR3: TGTGCCACCAGCACGGGGACAGCGACAGATACGCAGTATTTT. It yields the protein CATSTGTATDTQYF.

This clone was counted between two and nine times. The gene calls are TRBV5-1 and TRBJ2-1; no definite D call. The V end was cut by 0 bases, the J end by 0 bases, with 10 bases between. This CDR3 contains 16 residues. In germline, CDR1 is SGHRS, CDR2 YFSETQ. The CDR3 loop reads CASSLGRLSSYNEQFF. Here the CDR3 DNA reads TGCGCCAGCAGCTTGGGGAGATTGAGCTCCTACAATGAGCAGTTCTTC.

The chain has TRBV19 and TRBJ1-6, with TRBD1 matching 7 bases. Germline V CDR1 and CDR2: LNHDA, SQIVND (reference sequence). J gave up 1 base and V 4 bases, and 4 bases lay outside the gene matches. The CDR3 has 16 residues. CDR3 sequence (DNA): TGTGCCAGTAGTACCCAGGGGGGATCCTATAATTCACCCCTCCACTTT. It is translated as CASSTQGGSYNSPLHF.

CDR3 in DNA: TGTGCCACCAGCGGAAAAATACAGGATTATAGCAATCAGCCCCAGCATTTT. Translated: CATSGKIQDYSNQPQHF. The chain uses TRBV15 and TRBJ1-5; maybe TRBD1 (5 bases). The CDR3 sequence is 17 residues long. Trimming stripped 5 bases from V and 0 bases from J, with 17 bases between. From germline, CDR1 is LNHNV and CDR2 YYDKDF (reference sequence).

CDR3 in DNA: TGTGCCAGCCGCGGCCCGCGGGAGTGCGCCTACGAGCAGTACTTC. The encoded protein is CASRGPRECAYEQYF. This chain connects TRBV7-3 to TRBJ2-7; 7 positions match TRBD2. This CDR3 spans 15 amino acids. V was pared by 8 bases and J by 2 bases, with 12 bases of the junction left unmatched. In germline, CDR1 is SGHTA, CDR2 FQGTGA.

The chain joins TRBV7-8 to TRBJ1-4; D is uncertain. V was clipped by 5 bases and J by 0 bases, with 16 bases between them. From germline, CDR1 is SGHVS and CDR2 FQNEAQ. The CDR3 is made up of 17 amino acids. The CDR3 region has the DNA TGTGCCAGCAGCGCGGGCACAGCCTGGGCAACTAATGAAAAACTGTTTTTT. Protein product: CASSAGTAWATNEKLFF.

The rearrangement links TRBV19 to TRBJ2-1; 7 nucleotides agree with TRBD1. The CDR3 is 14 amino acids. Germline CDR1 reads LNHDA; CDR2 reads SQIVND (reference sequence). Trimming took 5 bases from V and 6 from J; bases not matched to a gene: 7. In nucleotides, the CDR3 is TGTGCCAGTAGTCTTCGACAGGGTACCAATGAGCAGTTCTTC. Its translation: CASSLRQGTNEQFF.

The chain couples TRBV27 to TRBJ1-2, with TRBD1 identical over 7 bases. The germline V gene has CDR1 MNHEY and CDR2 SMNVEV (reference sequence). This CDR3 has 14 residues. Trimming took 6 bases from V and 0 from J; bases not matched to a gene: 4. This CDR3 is CASSTGDSNYGYTF. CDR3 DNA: TGTGCCAGCAGCACAGGGGATTCTAACTATGGCTACACCTTC.

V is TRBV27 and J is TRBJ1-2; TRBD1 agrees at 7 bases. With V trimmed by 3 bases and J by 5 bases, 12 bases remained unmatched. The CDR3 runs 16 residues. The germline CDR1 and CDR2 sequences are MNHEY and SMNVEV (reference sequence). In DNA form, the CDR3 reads TGTGCCAGCAGTTTCCAGACAGGGCCTCCTCATTATGGCTACACCTTC. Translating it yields CASSFQTGPPHYGYTF.

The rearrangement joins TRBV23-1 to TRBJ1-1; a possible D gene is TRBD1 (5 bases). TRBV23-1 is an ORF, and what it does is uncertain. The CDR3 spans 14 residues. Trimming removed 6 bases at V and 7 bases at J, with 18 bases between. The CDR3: CASRNLLRGCEAFF. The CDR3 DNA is TGCGCCAGCAGGAACCTGCTTAGGGGATGTGAAGCTTTCTTT.

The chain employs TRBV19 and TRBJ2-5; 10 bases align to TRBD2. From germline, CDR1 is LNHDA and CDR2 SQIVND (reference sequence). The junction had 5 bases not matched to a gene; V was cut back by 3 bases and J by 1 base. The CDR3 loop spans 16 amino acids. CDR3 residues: CASSIPLAGAQETQYF. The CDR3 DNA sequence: TGTGCCAGTAGTATCCCGCTAGCGGGAGCCCAAGAGACCCAGTACTTC.

The CDR3 sequence: CASSLGQVNTEAFF. The CDR3 DNA is TGTGCCAGCAGCTTAGGCCAGGTGAACACTGAAGCTTTCTTT. The gene calls are TRBV11-3 and TRBJ1-1; D is undetermined. Germline CDR1 reads SGHNT; CDR2 reads YENEEA. The CDR3 is made up of 14 amino acids. Trimming took off 1 base at V and 0 bases at J, with 6 bases between the two ends.

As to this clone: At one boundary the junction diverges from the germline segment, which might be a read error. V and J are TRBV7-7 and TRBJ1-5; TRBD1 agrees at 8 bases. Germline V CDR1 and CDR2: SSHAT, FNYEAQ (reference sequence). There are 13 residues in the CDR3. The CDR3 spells CASSLDRGKPQHF. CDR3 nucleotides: TGTGCTAGCAGCCTCGACAGGGGCAAGCCCCAGCATTTT.

The DNA for the CDR3 is TGTGCCAGCAGTGGGACACCATACGAGCAGTACTTC. This encodes CASSGTPYEQYF. The chain joins TRBV2 to TRBJ2-7; tentative D call: TRBD1 (5 bases). Looked up from germline, CDR1 is SNHLY and CDR2 is FYNNEI. V was cut by 4 bases and J by 4 bases, with 8 bases left in between. The length of the CDR3 is 12 residues.

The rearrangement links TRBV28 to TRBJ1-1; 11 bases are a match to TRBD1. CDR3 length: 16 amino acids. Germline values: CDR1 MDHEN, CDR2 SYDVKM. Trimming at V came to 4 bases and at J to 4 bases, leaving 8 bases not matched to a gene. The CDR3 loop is CASSWGQGVYGTEAFF. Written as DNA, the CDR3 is TGTGCCAGCAGTTGGGGACAGGGGGTGTATGGCACTGAAGCTTTCTTT.